A single sample gave rise to the 26 T cell receptor beta chains below, sequenced in a study of CD8 T cells in Susac syndrome (dated by TCRdb to the late 2010s). The protocol used for the library was the immunoSEQ multiplex PCR assay. RNA was extracted with the RNeasy kit and about 0.5 to 1 ug was reverse transcribed using random hexamers. TCRdb reworked the public reads: Q25 trimming with fastp, MiXCR clone assembly, productive beta chains retained. Rows are combined by CDR3 protein, so each entry shows the most common genes and DNA. The sample has under 200,000 distinct CDR3 sequences on record, 95% to 96% of them singletons. Approximately 0.12% of the sample comes from the top ten. The sequencing sample was made of CD4+ T cells from PBMCs. Source of these receptors: a human donor with Susac syndrome.

This rearrangement joins TRBV7-2 to TRBJ2-5; D is perhaps TRBD1 (6 bases). This CDR3 has 14 residues. CDR1 and CDR2 (germline): SGHTA, FQGNSA. Trimming pared 4 bases from V and 3 bases from J, leaving 12 bases between. In DNA form, the CDR3 reads TGTGCCAGCAGCTACACCGCAGGGGAAGAGACCCAGTACTTC. It encodes CASSYTAGEETQYF.

This sequence joins TRBV30 and TRBJ2-5, with D perhaps matching TRBD2 (6 bases). CDR1 GTSNPN and CDR2 SVGIG come from the germline V gene (reference sequence). Trimming removed 3 bases from V and 3 bases from J, with 11 bases in between. The CDR3 is 13 amino acids. The CDR3 loop is CAWSFRREETQYF. DNA of the CDR3: TGTGCCTGGAGCTTCAGGAGGGAAGAGACCCAGTACTTC.

The rearrangement joins TRBV30 to TRBJ1-5; no definite D call. V lost 0 bases to trimming and J lost 4 bases, with 7 bases between them. Germline lookup yields CDR1 GTSNPN and CDR2 SVGIG (reference sequence). The CDR3 sequence is 13 residues long. In nucleotides, the CDR3 is TGTGCCTGGAGTGTGGAGACGAATCAGCCCCAGCATTTT. It specifies CAWSVETNQPQHF.

J is TRBJ1-3 and V is TRBV20-1; no clear D. The germline CDR1 and CDR2 sequences are DFQATT and SNEGSKA (reference sequence). The CDR3 is 13 amino acids. Trimming stripped 6 bases from V and 2 bases from J, with 11 bases between. CDR3 nucleotide sequence: TGCAGTGCCCGACTGGGTGCTGGAAACACCATATATTTT. As protein: CSARLGAGNTIYF.

The chain has TRBV11-2 and TRBJ2-7; 10 bases agree with TRBD1. V lost 5 bases, J lost 2 bases, and 9 bases stayed unmatched. CDR1 is SGHAT, CDR2 FQNNGV, per germline. The CDR3 sequence is 16 residues long. For the CDR3, the DNA is TGTGCCAGCAGCGCGCGGGGGGACAGGGGAACCTACGAGCAGTACTTC. Translation gives CASSARGDRGTYEQYF.

The V gene is TRBV7-2, the J gene TRBJ2-2, with TRBD2 matching 7 bases. CDR1 and CDR2 (germline): SGHTA, FQGNSA. This CDR3 region has 16 residues. J lost 5 bases, V lost 7 bases, and 13 bases had no gene match. CDR3 sequence: CASTPQPGGGTGELFF. For the CDR3, the DNA is TGTGCCAGCACGCCTCAACCGGGGGGAGGTACCGGGGAGCTGTTTTTT.

This chain connects TRBV20-1 to TRBJ2-3, with 7 bases identical to TRBD2. The CDR3 sequence is 13 residues long. Germline V gene lookup returns CDR1 DFQATT and CDR2 SNEGSKA (reference sequence). V lost 5 bases to trimming and J lost 2 bases; unmatched junction nucleotides: 4. The CDR3: CSAPLAATDTQYF. The CDR3 region has the DNA TGCAGTGCTCCCCTAGCGGCCACAGATACGCAGTATTTT.

The V gene is TRBV4-3, the J gene TRBJ1-2, with D possibly matching TRBD1 (5 bases). The CDR3 length is 13 residues. Looked up from germline, CDR1 is LGHNA and CDR2 is YSLEER. V lost 0 bases and J lost 8, with 10 bases in between. CDR3 bases: TGCGCCAGCAGCCAAGAGGGACTTTACGGCTACACCTTC. Translated, it gives CASSQEGLYGYTF.

The gene calls are TRBV29-1 and TRBJ2-5; D gene uncertain. There are 10 residues in the CDR3. Deletions cut 2 bases from V and 5 bases from J, with 3 bases between. The germline V gene encodes CDR1 SQVTM and CDR2 ANQGSEA. CDR3 sequence: CSVELETQYF. The CDR3 DNA reads TGCAGCGTTGAATTGGAGACCCAGTACTTC.

This chain connects TRBV5-4 to TRBJ1-4; D possibly corresponds to TRBD1 (5 bases). Germline lookup yields CDR1 SGHNT and CDR2 YYREEE (reference sequence). V lost 2 bases and J 4 bases, leaving 12 bases between the germline ends. There are 15 residues in the CDR3. The CDR3 DNA reads TGTGCCAGCAGCTTCAATAGGGGTATTAATGAAAAACTGTTTTTT. This gives the protein CASSFNRGINEKLFF.

J is TRBJ2-3 and V is TRBV29-1; 11 bases map to TRBD2. The CDR3 is made up of 13 amino acids. Per the germline V gene, CDR1 is SQVTM and CDR2 is ANQGSEA. Trimming at V came to 4 bases and at J to 5 bases, leaving 2 bases not matched to a gene. CDR3 sequence reads: CSVAGTSGDTQYF. The CDR3 DNA reads TGCAGCGTTGCGGGGACTAGCGGAGATACGCAGTATTTT.

This clonotype has just one count. The chain's CDR3 is CASSYSGQVVLGYTF. The CDR3 region has the DNA TGTGCCAGCAGTTACTCTGGACAGGTTGTCTTGGGCTACACCTTC. The chain has TRBV6-5 and TRBJ1-2; TRBD1 agrees at 7 bases. Unmatched junction bases numbered 9, after V lost 0 bases and J lost 8 bases. Germline CDR1 and CDR2: MNHEY and SVGAGI. The CDR3 runs to 15 residues.

The V gene is TRBV6-6, the J gene TRBJ1-5; the match to TRBD1 covers 8 bases. CDR3 length: 15 residues. V shed 6 bases, J shed 2 bases, and the junction held 6 bases outside the gene matches. CDR1 is MNHNY and CDR2 is SVGAGI in the germline V gene (reference sequence). CDR3 sequence reads: CASSQMTGGNQPQHF. The CDR3 DNA reads TGTGCCAGCAGCCAGATGACAGGGGGCAATCAGCCCCAGCATTTT.

The chain has TRBV7-8 and TRBJ2-1; 12 nucleotides agree with TRBD2. This CDR3 is built from 17 residues. CDR1 SGHVS and CDR2 FQNEAQ come from the germline V gene. V lost 1 base, J lost 4 bases, and 5 bases stayed unmatched. The chain's CDR3 is CASSLVGTSGLYNEQFF. CDR3 DNA: TGTGCCAGCAGCTTAGTAGGGACTAGCGGGTTGTACAATGAGCAGTTCTTC.

The gene calls are TRBV20-1 and TRBJ2-3; 8 bases are a match to TRBD2. V lost 6 bases, J lost 2 bases, and 4 bases stayed unmatched. CDR3 length: 13 amino acids. Germline values: CDR1 DFQATT, CDR2 SNEGSKA (reference sequence). Here the CDR3 reads CSAYGRDTDTQYF. The CDR3 DNA is TGCAGTGCGTACGGGAGGGACACAGATACGCAGTATTTT.

This sequence joins TRBV4-3 and TRBJ1-2; D is uncertain. V lost 0 bases, J lost 4 bases, and 21 bases lay in between. Germline V gene data show CDR1 as LGHNA and CDR2 as YSLEER. The CDR3 length is 18 residues. This CDR3 is CASSQDGRPVPTFYGYTF. The CDR3 coding sequence is TGCGCCAGCAGCCAAGACGGTCGACCGGTCCCAACCTTCTATGGCTACACCTTC.

This chain joins TRBV25-1 and TRBJ1-5, with TRBD1 identical over 9 bases. CDR1 and CDR2 (germline): MGHDK, SYGVNS. The length of the CDR3 is 16 residues. V was pared by 3 bases and J by 2 bases, with 5 bases of the junction left unmatched. The chain's CDR3 is CASSDGTGLRNQPQHF. CDR3 sequence (DNA): TGTGCCAGCAGTGACGGGACAGGGTTGCGCAATCAGCCCCAGCATTTT.

The rearrangement uses TRBV18 and TRBJ1-5; 7 positions match TRBD1. Germline CDR1 reads KGHSH; CDR2 reads LQKENI. The CDR3 is made up of 14 amino acids. J lost 6 bases, V lost 5 bases, and 7 bases had no gene match. CDR3 DNA sequence: TGTGCCAGCTCAGTTGACAGGGCAGTTCAGCCCCAGCATTTT. This translates into CASSVDRAVQPQHF.

The rearrangement links TRBV20-1 to TRBJ1-1; TRBD1 matches 7 bases. V trimming: 6 bases; J trimming: 5 bases; junction bases outside the gene matches: 15. The CDR3 loop spans 15 amino acids. The V gene's germline CDR1 is DFQATT and CDR2 SNEGSKA (reference sequence). This CDR3 reads CSAKKPGGGQTEAFF. In DNA, the CDR3 is TGCAGTGCCAAAAAACCAGGGGGGGGACAGACTGAAGCTTTCTTT.

CDR3 nucleotide sequence: TGTGCCAGCAGCTTCCAGTCAGATACGCAGTATTTT. Translated: CASSFQSDTQYF. The chain couples TRBV7-3 to TRBJ2-3, with D unclear. The CDR3 spans 12 residues. Trimming stripped 3 bases from V and 4 bases from J, with 5 bases between. Germline CDR1 and CDR2: SGHTA and FQGTGA. Variable domain in full (rest from reference TRBV7-3 and TRBJ2-3): GAGVSQTPSNKVTEKGKYVELRCDPISGHTALYWYRQSLGQGPEFLIYFQGTGAADDSGLPNDRFFAVRPEGSVSTLKIQRTERGDSAVYLCASSFQSDTQYFGPGTRLTVL.

This clonotype was counted once. This CDR3 reads CSVRQALGGNTIYF. The CDR3, as DNA: TGCAGCGTTCGACAGGCTCTCGGGGGAAACACCATATATTTT. The chain employs TRBV29-1 and TRBJ1-3; tentatively, D is TRBD1 (6 bases). With 5 bases removed from V and 4 bases from J, the gap between germline ends came to 15 bases. CDR1 SQVTM and CDR2 ANQGSEA come from the germline V gene. There are 14 residues in the CDR3.

This chain joins TRBV14 and TRBJ2-5; 10 nucleotides align to TRBD1. The CDR3 covers 15 residues. In germline, CDR1 is SGHDN, CDR2 FVKESK. V was clipped by 3 bases and J by 5 bases; unmatched bases: 6. CDR3 DNA: TGTGCCAGCAGCCACGGGACAGGGGTAGGCGAGACCCAGTACTTC. Translation: CASSHGTGVGETQYF.

This sequence joins TRBV27 and TRBJ1-4, with D maybe TRBD1 (5 bases). Trimming left V 6 bases short and J 5 bases short, with 10 bases between. This CDR3 has 13 residues. Germline values: CDR1 MNHEY, CDR2 SMNVEV (reference sequence). Written as DNA, the CDR3 is TGTGCCAGCAGCCAACAGGAGAATGAAAAACTGTTTTTT. Its translation: CASSQQENEKLFF.

The gene calls are TRBV29-1 and TRBJ2-3, with 12 bases lining up with TRBD2. Germline CDR1 SQVTM, CDR2 ANQGSEA. This CDR3 has 17 amino acids. V was clipped by 0 bases and J by 2 bases; unmatched bases: 6. Written as DNA, the CDR3 is TGCAGCGTTGAAGACGGACTAGCGGGACCTTACACAGATACGCAGTATTTT. Translating gives CSVEDGLAGPYTDTQYF.

The chain recombines TRBV30 with TRBJ1-5; perhaps TRBD1 as D (6 bases). V lost 2 bases, J lost 0 bases, and 11 bases lay in between. The CDR3 runs to 15 residues. Germline V CDR1 and CDR2: GTSNPN, SVGIG (reference sequence). The CDR3 is CAWSPGASSNQPQHF. The CDR3 nucleotides read TGTGCCTGGAGTCCAGGGGCATCTAGCAATCAGCCCCAGCATTTT.

The J gene is TRBJ2-1, the V gene TRBV28, with 8 bases lining up with TRBD2. Germline CDR1 and CDR2: MDHEN and SYDVKM. Trimming took 7 bases from V and 1 from J; bases not matched to a gene: 6. CDR3 length equals 15 residues. CDR3 bases: TGTGCCAGCACCCCGCCTAGCGGGTCCTACAATGAGCAGTTCTTC. It yields the protein CASTPPSGSYNEQFF. The full variable domain, its missing parts supplied by reference TRBV28 and TRBJ2-1, is DVKVTQSSRYLVKRTGEKVFLECVQDMDHENMFWYRQDPGLGLRLIYFSYDVKMKEKGDIPEGYSVSREKKERFSLILESASTNQTSMYLCASTPPSGSYNEQFFGPGTRLTVL.